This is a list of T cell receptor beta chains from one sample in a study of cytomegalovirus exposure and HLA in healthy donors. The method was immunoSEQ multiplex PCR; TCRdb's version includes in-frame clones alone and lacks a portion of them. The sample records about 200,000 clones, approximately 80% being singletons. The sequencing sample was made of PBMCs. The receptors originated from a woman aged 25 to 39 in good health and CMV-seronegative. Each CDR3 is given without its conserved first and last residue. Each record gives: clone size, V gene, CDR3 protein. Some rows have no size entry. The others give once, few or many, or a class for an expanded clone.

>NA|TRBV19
ASSIRGQGSTGELF
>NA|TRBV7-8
ASNRLSTDTQY
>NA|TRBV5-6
ASSLGQGRVRNSPLH
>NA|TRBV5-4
ATRTAVMSGGNTDTQY
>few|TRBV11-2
ASSLRGQTNEKLF
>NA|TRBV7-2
ASSSGGRGRSGELF
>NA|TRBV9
ASSPHPGTGAYEQY
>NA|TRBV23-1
ASSQLVGGEAF
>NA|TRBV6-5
ASSYSAGSYEQY
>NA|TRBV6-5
ASSYSIGQGGGYT
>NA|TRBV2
ASSDMGRGAVTDTQY
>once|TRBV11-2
ASSLVNRGRGLHNYGYT
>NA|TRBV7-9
ASSSTVGVNTEAF
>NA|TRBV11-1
ASSLGSADRTYGYT
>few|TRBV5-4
ASSLAGSGNTIY
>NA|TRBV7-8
ASSLRYLMDRDGYT
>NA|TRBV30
AWSVQAYGSF
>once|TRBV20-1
SASREGEQY
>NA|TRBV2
ASSVGQNTGELF
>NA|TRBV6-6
ASGSSGRAAYEQY
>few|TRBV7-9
ASSLGTGGEKLF
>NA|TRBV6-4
ASSTGTSVHEQF
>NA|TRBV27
ASGPGPARGGYT
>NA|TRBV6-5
ASSYGQNYGYT
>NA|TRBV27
ASRSGVWGNQPQH
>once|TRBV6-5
ASSTAGTGVSYT
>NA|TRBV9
ASSALAGVTFGNEQF